This T cell receptor (beta chain) stems from a study of spatial heterogeneity in lung cancer (dated by TCRdb to the late 2010s). For context, the study as a whole: Beta-chain transcripts were consistently detected in greater numbers than alpha-chain transcripts, which likely reflects a higher abundance of beta-chain transcripts. In the raw uncorrected reads, each unique combination of TCR and UMI appeared more than ten times on average. In non-small cell lung cancer, the study made a quantitative comparison of TCR alpha and beta repertoires among multiple tumor regions, matched nontumor lung and blood. Nonsynonymous mutation counts, determined by whole-exome sequencing of tumor tissue, were related to TCR repertoire features. Both alpha and beta chains were TCR-sequenced in 200 to 250 tumor regions, 64 matched nontumor lung samples and around 54 PBMC samples obtained at surgery. Findings and caveats that apply to the study as a whole: Ubiquitous expanded tumor TCRs were detected in blood more often at tumor resection than at routine follow-up. Additional single-cell paired TCR alpha and beta sequencing was considered necessary to confirm, at a functional level, the hypothesis that regional TCRs recognize regional mutations.

The meaning of the sample's time point label: sample taken at primary tumor resection. Samples were obtained from 65 to 90 patients with early-stage, untreated non-small cell lung cancer from the lung TRACERx cohort. Whole RNA extracted from tumor and nontumor lung tissue, or from cryopreserved PBMC samples, was used for TCR sequencing without cell sorting. A patient was chosen for TCR sequencing only when enough RNA was available from at least two tumor regions. Measured from the cysteine to the phenylalanine, the CDR3 is 11 residues long. Only the CDR3 part of the read is kept: 33 bases, read in frame from the first base. CDR1 and CDR2 (SNHLY, FYNNEI) derive from the germline V gene. Here V drops 6 bases and J drops 9 bases, and the junction holds 2 bases not matched to any gene. Receptors were amplified or captured by 5' RACE. The run used a NextSeq 500. The TCR library protocol attached a unique molecular identifier to each TCR cDNA molecule to allow correction of PCR and sequencing errors. In the authors' own workflow: TCR identification, UMI-based error correction and CDR3 extraction were performed with Decombinator tools. Expanded TCRs were defined as those above a frequency of 2 per 1,000, corresponding to the top 1% of the tumor frequency distribution. Each repertoire was subsampled 100 times to 5,000 TCRs, after which Renyi diversity was computed with the R vegan package. CDR3 similarity networks were built from amino acid triplet string-kernel similarity, connecting CDR3s with pairwise similarity above 0.82. TCRdb reprocessed the public reads (quality trimming at Q25 with fastp, clone calling with MiXCR) and kept in-frame beta chains. Every distinct CDR3 protein forms one entry, paired with its most common genes and DNA. The V and J calls reflect TCRdb's pipeline rather than the authors' work. In all, the sample holds about 23,000 distinct CDR3 sequences, and around 5.1% of those were seen once. Approximately 4.7% of the sample comes from the top ten.

This clonotype came up many times. What this receptor recognizes is not known. Within one base of it there is no much larger clone, and no base qualities were kept. This clonotype originated in a male donor with early-stage non-small cell lung cancer. The sequence links TRBV2 to TRBJ2-1, with 7 junctional bases fitting TRBD2. Sequencing used PBMCs, obtained at surgery. CDR3 protein: CASRTSSEQFF. Read as DNA, the sequence is TGTGCCAGCAGGACTAGCTCTGAGCAGTTCTTC.